The subject of this entry is one T cell receptor beta chain. The time point denotes: peripheral blood 6 weeks after treatment start. Germline lookup yields CDR1 SGHRS and CDR2 YFSETQ. The CDR3 extends over 18 amino acids. Germline trimming cut 2 bases from V and 0 bases from J; bases unmatched to any gene: 14. This record comes from a study of PD-L1 blockade in urothelial cancer. Method: immunoSEQ multiplex PCR; TCRdb's copy keeps in-frame clones and lacks some. The sample consists of roughly 120,000 clones, approximately 90% of them appearing once. Sequencing was performed on PBMCs, taken around atezolizumab (anti-PD-L1) treatment. The rearrangement links TRBV5-1 to TRBJ2-7; 7 bases agree with TRBD2. The TCR was taken from a man aged 55 to 70 with urothelial cancer. CDR3 sequence (DNA): TGCGCCAGCAGCTTACGCGCAGCTAGCGGTGAGAGCTCCTACGAGCAGTACTTC. As protein: CASSLRAASGESSYEQYF.